This TCR beta chain was obtained from a study of post-analysis software for immune sequencing data. Regarding the study as a whole: In patients, TRBV5-6, TRBV5-1 and TRBV20-1 belonged to roughly 5 TRBV segments found more frequently than in controls.

Researchers reported that TCR beta cDNA libraries carried unique molecular identifiers. TCRdb called the PCR reads again in MiXCR, with one record for every CDR3 protein. This sample has about 400,000 distinct CDR3 sequences, with around a third found just once. The CDR3 has 16 residues. Germline CDR1 SGDLS, CDR2 YYNGEE. V was clipped by 0 bases and J by 0 bases; unmatched bases: 4. To note about this clonotype: Its specificity is not known.

The TCR comes from a girl aged 5-17 years with multiple sclerosis. V and J are TRBV9 and TRBJ2-3; 7 positions agree with TRBD2. The source material was blood. CDR3 nucleotide sequence: TGTGCCAGCAGCGTAGGCCTAGCGGCTAGCACAGATACGCAGTATTTT. It is translated as CASSVGLAASTDTQYF.